This T cell receptor beta chain was identified during a study of Ad26.COV2.S vaccination and SARS-CoV-2 variants. The treatment was: some 19 received Ad26.COV2.S at low or high dose, single or two shots; about 5 received placebo; per-sample allocation not given. Day 63 following the first vaccine or placebo injection was when the samples were taken. Participants' vaccine, an Ad26 vector, delivered Wuhan-strain SARS-CoV-2 spike. Trimming left V 3 bases short and J 3 bases short, with 15 bases between. The CDR3 is made up of 15 amino acids. Germline lookup yields CDR1 LNHDA and CDR2 SQIVND (reference sequence). Method: immunoSEQ multiplex PCR; TCRdb's copy keeps in-frame clones and lacks some. The sample shows roughly 380,000 clones, approximately 87% of them seen only once.

The sample here was peripheral blood, taken in a trial of Ad26.COV2.S vaccine versus placebo. J is TRBJ2-7 and V is TRBV19, with TRBD2 as a possible D gene (6 bases). The source of this sequence is a person between 18 and 59 years old who received the Ad26.COV2.S COVID-19 vaccine or a placebo. The CDR3 bases are TGTGCCAGTAGTATGGGGGGAGGTGGAGGCTACGAGCAGTACTTC. Translation gives CASSMGGGGGYEQYF.